Sequencing of this T cell receptor (beta chain) was carried out in a study of cytomegalovirus exposure and HLA in healthy donors. This CDR3 comprises 11 residues. Germline V lookup: CDR1 MNHEY, CDR2 SMNVEV (reference sequence). The PCR employed 60 Vbeta primers together with 13 Jbeta primers. The table came from immunoSEQ multiplex PCR; TCRdb's copy has only in-frame clones and leaves some out. The data hold about 180,000 clones, with around 80% observed a single time. Of note for this clone: One end of the junction varies from germline; a read error may be responsible.

The sequenced sample was PBMCs. This TCR derives from a woman aged 55-70 years in good health and CMV-seropositive. The chain uses TRBV27 and TRBJ1-3; D gene unclear. CDR3 in amino acids: CASSAAKNPVF. The CDR3 nucleotides are TGTGCCAGCAGTGCGGCCAAGAACCCGGTTTTT.